This entry concerns a single TCR beta chain. Antigen specificity is unknown. The same CDR3 can be traced to other DNA sequences in this sample. CDR1 and CDR2 from the germline V gene are SGHRS and YFSETQ. V was trimmed by 4 bases and J by 5 bases, leaving 9 bases between them. The CDR3 runs to 12 residues. The entry originates in a study of shared clonotypes between healthy human individuals. Whole-study findings and limits: Researchers sampled only blood; tissue repertoires likely differ.

Assay used: immunoSEQ multiplex PCR; TCRdb lists only in-frame clones, some missing. Of over a million clones listed, around 98.5% are singletons. The chain links TRBV5-1 to TRBJ2-5, with D perhaps TRBD1 (6 bases). This clonotype originated in a man aged 30 to 39 in good health. The sequencing sample was made of naive CD4+ T cells sorted from blood. The subset: CD45RA+ positively selected. CDR3 loop: CASSPQGETQYF. The CDR3 DNA is TGCGCCAGCAGCCCACAGGGCGAGACCCAGTACTTC.